The 7 T cell receptor beta chains reported below all come from one sample, sequenced in a study of PD-1 blockade in classical Hodgkin lymphoma. Time point here: cycle 4 day 1 (C4D1), after less than 7 weeks of nivolumab. Every patient relapsed after autologous stem cell transplantation, and brentuximab vedotin exposure varied. Negative magnetic selection isolated CD4+ T cells from thawed PBMCs. TCRdb keeps only in-frame clones here, not all; method: immunoSEQ multiplex PCR. The data show tens of thousands of clones, more than 70% seen once. Sequencing was performed on CD4+ T cells from blood, taken before the fourth cycle of nivolumab. The receptors shown here come from a human donor with classical Hodgkin lymphoma.

V is TRBV2 and J is TRBJ1-3; a weak D match, TRBD1 (6 bases). V was cut by 5 bases and J by 0 bases, with 11 bases left in between. This CDR3 contains 15 residues. Per germline, CDR1 SNHLY and CDR2 FYNNEI. The CDR3 reads CASSTPGDSGNTIYF. CDR3 sequence (DNA): TGTGCCAGCAGTACACCAGGGGACTCTGGAAACACCATATATTTT. Based on the CDR3 plus reference TRBV2 and TRBJ1-3, the full variable domain is EPEVTQTPSHQVTQMGQEVILRCVPISNHLYFYWYRQILGQKVEFLVSFYNNEISEKSEIFDDQFSVERPDGSNFTLKIRSTKLEDSAMYFCASSTPGDSGNTIYFGEGSWLTVV.

This clone has a single count. The V and J genes are TRBV2 and TRBJ1-5, with D possibly TRBD1 on 5 matching bases. CDR3 length equals 14 residues. From germline, CDR1 is SNHLY and CDR2 FYNNEI. V was trimmed by 6 bases and J by 2 bases, leaving 11 bases between them. The CDR3 sequence is CASRLDSGNQPQHF. The CDR3 DNA follows: TGTGCCAGCAGGCTTGACAGCGGCAATCAGCCCCAGCATTTT.

This chain uses TRBV7-2 with TRBJ1-3; no reliable D call. The germline V gene has CDR1 SGHTA and CDR2 FQGNSA. CDR3 length equals 14 residues. The V end was cut by 5 bases, the J end by 2 bases, with 10 bases between. CDR3 DNA sequence: TGTGCCAGCAGCCAAGGACGGACTGGAAACACCATATATTTT. Encoded protein: CASSQGRTGNTIYF.

CDR3 loop: CASSPKGGASTDTQYF. CDR3 nucleotides: TGTGCCAGCAGCCCTAAGGGGGGTGCGAGCACAGATACGCAGTATTTT. The chain combines TRBV5-4 with TRBJ2-3, with D perhaps matching TRBD1 or TRBD2 (6 bases each). With 4 bases removed from V and 0 bases from J, the gap between germline ends came to 15 bases. CDR1 is SGHNT and CDR2 is YYREEE in the germline V gene (reference sequence). The CDR3 is 16 amino acids.

The CDR3 is CASSQGQGGNSPLHF. In DNA, the CDR3 is TGCGCCAGCAGCCAAGGACAGGGCGGAAATTCACCCCTCCACTTT. The chain combines TRBV5-1 with TRBJ1-6; 8 bases are a match to TRBD1. This CDR3 is built from 15 residues. With 4 bases clipped from V and 7 bases from J, the junction kept 7 bases outside the gene matches. Germline lookup yields CDR1 SGHRS and CDR2 YFSETQ.

The CDR3 nucleotides read TGTGCCAGTTCGCCGTTGCGGACACGAAATGAAAAACTGTTTTTT. Protein sequence: CASSPLRTRNEKLFF. V usage is TRBV19 and J usage is TRBJ1-4; D may be TRBD1 (5 bases). The CDR3 is 15 residues long. Trimming left V 8 bases short and J 5 bases short, with 18 bases between. Germline-derived CDR1 and CDR2 are LNHDA and SQIVND (reference sequence).

The table lists this clone with a count of one. The chain employs TRBV29-1 and TRBJ1-2, with D possibly being TRBD1 (5 bases). Germline V gene sequence: CDR1 SQVTM, CDR2 ANQGSEA. The CDR3 contains 14 residues. V dropped 0 bases and J dropped 4 bases, with 12 bases sitting between them. In nucleotides, the CDR3 is TGCAGCGTTGAAGATCAAGGGGAGACCTATGGCTACACCTTC. It encodes CSVEDQGETYGYTF.